At least ten counts were recorded for the clone carrying this T cell receptor (beta chain). This sample is part of a study of CD8+CD57+ T cells in acquired aplastic anemia. In the study overall: The mean DNA yield obtained from sorted CD4+ and CD8+ cells came to approximately 3.2 ug.

According to the study, genomic DNA was the template for TCR beta VDJ and CDR3 profiling. TCRdb independently ran MiXCR on the reads; one entry per CDR3 protein. The sample records over 150,000 distinct CDR3 sequences, roughly 48% being singletons. The sequenced patients had an expansion of CD8+CD57+ cells seen by flow cytometry. Germline values: CDR1 SGHTS, CDR2 YDEGEE. The CDR3 totals 12 residues. The V gene lost 4 bases and the J gene lost 6 bases, with 8 bases spanning the gap. The specimen was sorted CD4+, CD8+, or CD8+CD57+ T cells (not recorded which) from PBMCs. The V call is TRBV5-8, the J call TRBJ1-5; D is unresolved. This clonotype was sampled from a human donor with aplastic anemia. This CDR3 is CASSPPPQPQHF. CDR3 nucleotides: TGTGCCAGCAGCCCCCCCCCTCAGCCCCAGCATTTT.